Listed below are T cell receptor beta chains from one sample, sequenced in a study of shared clonotypes between healthy human individuals. Some clones are missing from TCRdb's copy, which holds only in-frame ones; the method was immunoSEQ multiplex PCR. This table has hundreds of thousands of clones, roughly 95% appearing once. Sample: naive CD8+ T cells sorted from blood. The source is a woman in her thirties in good health. CDR3s include the opening cysteine and the closing phenylalanine or tryptophan. D genes are given only for firm matches. Only some rows state a clone size, as once, few, many or a class for expanded clones.

D gene: TRBD1; CDR3 length: 14; J gene: TRBJ2-3; clone size: NA; V gene: TRBV2; CDR3 DNA: TGTGCCAGACAGGGGGATTTGTACACAGATACGCAGTATTTT; CDR3 protein: CARQGDLYTDTQYF
D gene: TRBD2; CDR3 length: 14; J gene: TRBJ2-1; clone size: once; V gene: TRBV6-5; CDR3 DNA: TGTGCCAGCAGTTACAGCGCGGGAGTCCCTGAGCAGTTCTTC; CDR3 protein: CASSYSAGVPEQFF
D gene: NA; CDR3 length: 13; J gene: TRBJ2-7; clone size: NA; V gene: TRBV27; CDR3 DNA: TGTGCCAGCAGTTCCGGGGCTTCCTACGAGCAGTACTTC; CDR3 protein: CASSSGASYEQYF
D gene: TRBD2; CDR3 length: 18; J gene: TRBJ2-1; clone size: NA; V gene: TRBV28; CDR3 DNA: TGTGCCAGCAGTTTAGTCCTAGCGGGATCGGGTGGAAACAATGAGCAGTTCTTC; CDR3 protein: CASSLVLAGSGGNNEQFF
D gene: TRBD1; CDR3 length: 15; J gene: TRBJ2-7; clone size: NA; V gene: TRBV6-5; CDR3 DNA: TGTGCCAGCAGGGACGGGACAGGGGGCTGGAGGGAGCAGTACTTC; CDR3 protein: CASRDGTGGWREQYF
D gene: TRBD2; CDR3 length: 14; J gene: TRBJ2-5; clone size: NA; V gene: TRBV10-3; CDR3 DNA: TGTGCCATCAGACCGACTAGCTCACCGGAGACCCAGTACTTC; CDR3 protein: CAIRPTSSPETQYF
D gene: NA; CDR3 length: 13; J gene: TRBJ2-7; clone size: few; V gene: TRBV4-1; CDR3 DNA: TGCGCCAGCAGCCACGCTACGGACTACGAGCAGTACTTC; CDR3 protein: CASSHATDYEQYF
D gene: NA; CDR3 length: 13; J gene: TRBJ2-1; clone size: NA; V gene: TRBV6-5; CDR3 DNA: TGTGCCAGCAGCCCTATCCGTCACAATGAGCAGTTCTTC; CDR3 protein: CASSPIRHNEQFF
D gene: NA; CDR3 length: 14; J gene: TRBJ2-7; clone size: NA; V gene: TRBV28; CDR3 DNA: TGTGCCAGCAGTTCCAGGGGTATTTCCTACGAGCAGTACTTC; CDR3 protein: CASSSRGISYEQYF
D gene: NA; CDR3 length: 14; J gene: TRBJ2-7; clone size: NA; V gene: TRBV25-1; CDR3 DNA: TGTGCCAGCAGTGAATACGGACAGACCTACGAGCAGTACTTC; CDR3 protein: CASSEYGQTYEQYF
D gene: NA; CDR3 length: 14; J gene: TRBJ1-1; clone size: NA; V gene: TRBV6-5; CDR3 DNA: TGTGCCAGCAGTTATAACACGGGAGCCACTGAAGCTTTCTTT; CDR3 protein: CASSYNTGATEAFF
D gene: TRBD2; CDR3 length: 14; J gene: TRBJ2-1; clone size: NA; V gene: TRBV10-2; CDR3 DNA: TGCGCCAGCAGTGTCGTGGGGGGGTTGAATGAGCAGTTCTTC; CDR3 protein: CASSVVGGLNEQFF
D gene: TRBD2; CDR3 length: 18; J gene: TRBJ2-2; clone size: NA; V gene: TRBV4-1; CDR3 DNA: TGCGCCAGCAGCCAACCACAGTTCGGGACTAGTATAACCGGGGAGCTGTTTTTT; CDR3 protein: CASSQPQFGTSITGELFF
D gene: TRBD1; CDR3 length: 16; J gene: TRBJ2-5; clone size: NA; V gene: TRBV5-5; CDR3 DNA: TGTGCCAGCAGCCCACACTTCAGGGGGCGCCGGGAGACCCAGTACTTC; CDR3 protein: CASSPHFRGRRETQYF
D gene: NA; CDR3 length: 12; J gene: TRBJ2-7; clone size: NA; V gene: TRBV9; CDR3 DNA: TGTGCCAGCAGCGACGGCGACTACGAGCAGTACTTC; CDR3 protein: CASSDGDYEQYF
D gene: NA; CDR3 length: 17; J gene: TRBJ2-6; clone size: NA; V gene: TRBV28; CDR3 DNA: TGTGCCAGCAGTCCCCTTAGGGGGTCCTCTGGGGCCAACGTCCTGACTTTC; CDR3 protein: CASSPLRGSSGANVLTF
D gene: NA; CDR3 length: 13; J gene: TRBJ1-1; clone size: NA; V gene: TRBV5-1; CDR3 DNA: TGCGCCAGCGCTGTTGGGGGGAACACTGAAGCTTTCTTT; CDR3 protein: CASAVGGNTEAFF
D gene: NA; CDR3 length: 17; J gene: TRBJ2-3; clone size: NA; V gene: TRBV10-2; CDR3 DNA: TGCGCCAGCAGGCTACTGCGGGGGCGGGGTGAGGCAGATACGCAGTATTTT; CDR3 protein: CASRLLRGRGEADTQYF
D gene: NA; CDR3 length: 14; J gene: TRBJ1-1; clone size: NA; V gene: TRBV7-2; CDR3 DNA: TGTGCCAGCAGCTTTGGCGTGGCGAACACTGAAGCTTTCTTT; CDR3 protein: CASSFGVANTEAFF
D gene: NA; CDR3 length: 16; J gene: TRBJ2-6; clone size: NA; V gene: TRBV6-1; CDR3 DNA: TGTGCCAGCAGTGTTACTGGGGGCACTGGGGCCAACGTCCTGACTTTC; CDR3 protein: CASSVTGGTGANVLTF
D gene: TRBD2; CDR3 length: 18; J gene: TRBJ2-3; clone size: NA; V gene: TRBV4-1; CDR3 DNA: TGCGCCAGCAGCCACATAGGACTAGCGCAGACTAGCACAGATACGCAGTATTTT; CDR3 protein: CASSHIGLAQTSTDTQYF
D gene: TRBD2; CDR3 length: 16; J gene: TRBJ2-7; clone size: NA; V gene: TRBV4-2; CDR3 DNA: TGTGCCAGCAGCCCAGTAACTAGCGGGAGTACTTACGAGCAGTACTTC; CDR3 protein: CASSPVTSGSTYEQYF
D gene: NA; CDR3 length: 12; J gene: TRBJ1-2; clone size: NA; V gene: TRBV13; CDR3 DNA: TGTGCCAGCAGGCTACTTATGGGTGGCTACACCTTC; CDR3 protein: CASRLLMGGYTF
D gene: NA; CDR3 length: 14; J gene: TRBJ2-7; clone size: NA; V gene: TRBV27; CDR3 DNA: TGTGCCAGCAGTTTATCTGCCCGAGGGTACGAGCAGTACTTC; CDR3 protein: CASSLSARGYEQYF
D gene: NA; CDR3 length: 13; J gene: TRBJ2-5; clone size: NA; V gene: TRBV29-1; CDR3 DNA: TGCAGCGTTGTCGAAGGTCTCCGGGAGACCCAGTACTTC; CDR3 protein: CSVVEGLRETQYF
D gene: NA; CDR3 length: 17; J gene: TRBJ1-2; clone size: few; V gene: TRBV6-1; CDR3 DNA: TGTGCCAGCAGTGTGGGAGTGGACATCCCGAGAGACTATGGCTACACCTTC; CDR3 protein: CASSVGVDIPRDYGYTF
D gene: NA; CDR3 length: 16; J gene: TRBJ2-2; clone size: NA; V gene: TRBV15; CDR3 DNA: TGTGCCACCAGCCTGACTGGGGGCACGAACACCGGGGAGCTGTTTTTT; CDR3 protein: CATSLTGGTNTGELFF
D gene: TRBD1; CDR3 length: 14; J gene: TRBJ2-7; clone size: NA; V gene: TRBV27; CDR3 DNA: TGTGCCAGCAGAAGGACAGGGGGCCACCACGAGCAGTACTTC; CDR3 protein: CASRRTGGHHEQYF
D gene: TRBD1; CDR3 length: 15; J gene: TRBJ2-7; clone size: once; V gene: TRBV9; CDR3 DNA: TGTGCCAGCAGCTCAGGACAGGGGGCTGCCTACGAGCAGTACTTC; CDR3 protein: CASSSGQGAAYEQYF
D gene: NA; CDR3 length: 13; J gene: TRBJ2-7; clone size: NA; V gene: TRBV6-1; CDR3 DNA: TGTGCCAGCAGAACAGGTTACTCCTACGAGCAGTACTTC; CDR3 protein: CASRTGYSYEQYF
D gene: NA; CDR3 length: 13; J gene: TRBJ1-1; clone size: NA; V gene: TRBV9; CDR3 DNA: TGTGCCAGCAGCGTAGACCAAAACACTGAAGCTTTCTTT; CDR3 protein: CASSVDQNTEAFF
D gene: NA; CDR3 length: 16; J gene: TRBJ1-4; clone size: NA; V gene: TRBV29-1; CDR3 DNA: TGCAGCGTTGAAGAGCCGGACGGTGCAACTAATGAAAAACTGTTTTTT; CDR3 protein: CSVEEPDGATNEKLFF
D gene: NA; CDR3 length: 10; J gene: TRBJ2-5; clone size: NA; V gene: TRBV7-9; CDR3 DNA: TGTGCCAGCAGCGAAGAGACCCAGTACTTC; CDR3 protein: CASSEETQYF
D gene: NA; CDR3 length: 13; J gene: TRBJ1-2; clone size: NA; V gene: TRBV19; CDR3 DNA: TGTGCCAGTAGTATTCAGTGGAACTATGGCTACACCTTC; CDR3 protein: CASSIQWNYGYTF
D gene: TRBD1; CDR3 length: 14; J gene: TRBJ2-5; clone size: NA; V gene: TRBV6-5; CDR3 DNA: TGTGCCAGCAGAAAAGACAGGGGCTGGGAGACCCAGTACTTC; CDR3 protein: CASRKDRGWETQYF
D gene: NA; CDR3 length: 15; J gene: TRBJ1-1; clone size: NA; V gene: TRBV28; CDR3 DNA: TGTGCCAGCAGTTACCTCCTTGAGGGTGTCACTGAAGCTTTCTTT; CDR3 protein: CASSYLLEGVTEAFF
D gene: NA; CDR3 length: 18; J gene: TRBJ2-7; clone size: NA; V gene: TRBV25-1; CDR3 DNA: TGTGCCAGCAGTAGGTTTCCCAGGATTGAAGGGTCCGGACACGAGCAGTACTTC; CDR3 protein: CASSRFPRIEGSGHEQYF
D gene: NA; CDR3 length: 14; J gene: TRBJ2-1; clone size: NA; V gene: TRBV30; CDR3 DNA: TGTGCCTGGAGTGTGAGCGGCTCCTACAATGAGCAGTTCTTC; CDR3 protein: CAWSVSGSYNEQFF
D gene: TRBD1; CDR3 length: 15; J gene: TRBJ2-1; clone size: NA; V gene: TRBV6-5; CDR3 DNA: TGTGCCAGCAGCCTCCGGGACAGCGGTCGCAATGAGCAGTTCTTC; CDR3 protein: CASSLRDSGRNEQFF
D gene: TRBD1; CDR3 length: 14; J gene: TRBJ2-2; clone size: NA; V gene: TRBV27; CDR3 DNA: TGTGCCAGCAGTTCCAGGGGGTACACCGGGGAGCTGTTTTTT; CDR3 protein: CASSSRGYTGELFF
D gene: NA; CDR3 length: 14; J gene: TRBJ2-7; clone size: NA; V gene: TRBV13; CDR3 DNA: TGTGCCAGCAGCTCCTCCGACGGCGCCTACGAGCAGTACTTC; CDR3 protein: CASSSSDGAYEQYF
D gene: NA; CDR3 length: 12; J gene: TRBJ2-7; clone size: NA; V gene: TRBV27; CDR3 DNA: TGTGCCAGCAGTTCAGGACCCTACGAGCAGTACTTC; CDR3 protein: CASSSGPYEQYF
D gene: NA; CDR3 length: 15; J gene: TRBJ2-7; clone size: NA; V gene: TRBV7-9; CDR3 DNA: TGTGCCAGCAGCTTAAGAGACACCCTCGTCCACGAGCAGTACTTC; CDR3 protein: CASSLRDTLVHEQYF
D gene: NA; CDR3 length: 16; J gene: TRBJ2-3; clone size: NA; V gene: TRBV7-2; CDR3 DNA: TGTGCCAGCAGCTCACCCCACATAGGGGAGACAGATACGCAGTATTTT; CDR3 protein: CASSSPHIGETDTQYF
D gene: NA; CDR3 length: 13; J gene: TRBJ1-2; clone size: NA; V gene: TRBV28; CDR3 DNA: TGTGCCAGCCTCAACGGGCCTGTAAGTGGCTACACCTTC; CDR3 protein: CASLNGPVSGYTF
D gene: NA; CDR3 length: 15; J gene: TRBJ2-2; clone size: NA; V gene: TRBV7-8; CDR3 DNA: TGTGCCAGCAGCCTACAGGATCCCCTCACCGGGGAGCTGTTTTTT; CDR3 protein: CASSLQDPLTGELFF
D gene: TRBD1; CDR3 length: 14; J gene: TRBJ2-7; clone size: NA; V gene: TRBV28; CDR3 DNA: TGTGCCAGCCGTGAGGGGGCTCCCTCCTACGAGCAGTACTTC; CDR3 protein: CASREGAPSYEQYF
D gene: TRBD1; CDR3 length: 14; J gene: TRBJ1-5; clone size: NA; V gene: TRBV28; CDR3 DNA: TGTGCCAGCAGTGAGGACAGGGTCAATCAGCCCCAGCATTTT; CDR3 protein: CASSEDRVNQPQHF
D gene: TRBD2; CDR3 length: 15; J gene: TRBJ2-7; clone size: NA; V gene: TRBV28; CDR3 DNA: TGTGCCAGCAGTTCGCCGACTAGCGGGAGGGACGAGCAGTACTTC; CDR3 protein: CASSSPTSGRDEQYF
D gene: NA; CDR3 length: 15; J gene: TRBJ2-2; clone size: NA; V gene: TRBV4-1; CDR3 DNA: TGCGCCAGCAGCCAAGATGAACTGGGTACCGGGGAGCTGTTTTTT; CDR3 protein: CASSQDELGTGELFF
D gene: NA; CDR3 length: 14; J gene: TRBJ2-7; clone size: NA; V gene: TRBV2; CDR3 DNA: TGTGCCAGTGATACAGCGGATCGGGAATACGAGCAGTACTTC; CDR3 protein: CASDTADREYEQYF
D gene: TRBD2; CDR3 length: 16; J gene: TRBJ2-1; clone size: NA; V gene: TRBV27; CDR3 DNA: TGTGCCAGCAGTTTACTTTGGGAGCGGGAGTTAAATGAGCAGTTCTTC; CDR3 protein: CASSLLWERELNEQFF
D gene: NA; CDR3 length: 12; J gene: TRBJ2-1; clone size: NA; V gene: TRBV27; CDR3 DNA: TGTGCCACAGCGGACTCCTACAATGAGCAGTTCTTC; CDR3 protein: CATADSYNEQFF
D gene: NA; CDR3 length: 15; J gene: TRBJ2-1; clone size: once; V gene: TRBV19; CDR3 DNA: TGTGCCAGTAGTATAAGTTTACTCCCAAACAATGAGCAGTTCTTC; CDR3 protein: CASSISLLPNNEQFF
D gene: TRBD1; CDR3 length: 15; J gene: TRBJ2-7; clone size: NA; V gene: TRBV6-1; CDR3 DNA: TGTGCCAGCAGGAATAAGGGACAGGGAACCTACGAGCAGTACTTC; CDR3 protein: CASRNKGQGTYEQYF
D gene: TRBD2; CDR3 length: 15; J gene: TRBJ2-7; clone size: NA; V gene: TRBV7-7; CDR3 DNA: TGTGCCAGCAGCCATACTAGCGTAATTGCCTACGAGCAGTACTTC; CDR3 protein: CASSHTSVIAYEQYF
D gene: NA; CDR3 length: 15; J gene: TRBJ2-3; clone size: NA; V gene: TRBV5-1; CDR3 DNA: TGCGCCAGCAGCTTGATTGGAACGGGCACAGATACGCAGTATTTT; CDR3 protein: CASSLIGTGTDTQYF
D gene: TRBD1; CDR3 length: 15; J gene: TRBJ2-7; clone size: once; V gene: TRBV9; CDR3 DNA: TGTGCCAGCAGCTGGACAGGGGGCAAGGGGGACGAGCAGTACTTC; CDR3 protein: CASSWTGGKGDEQYF